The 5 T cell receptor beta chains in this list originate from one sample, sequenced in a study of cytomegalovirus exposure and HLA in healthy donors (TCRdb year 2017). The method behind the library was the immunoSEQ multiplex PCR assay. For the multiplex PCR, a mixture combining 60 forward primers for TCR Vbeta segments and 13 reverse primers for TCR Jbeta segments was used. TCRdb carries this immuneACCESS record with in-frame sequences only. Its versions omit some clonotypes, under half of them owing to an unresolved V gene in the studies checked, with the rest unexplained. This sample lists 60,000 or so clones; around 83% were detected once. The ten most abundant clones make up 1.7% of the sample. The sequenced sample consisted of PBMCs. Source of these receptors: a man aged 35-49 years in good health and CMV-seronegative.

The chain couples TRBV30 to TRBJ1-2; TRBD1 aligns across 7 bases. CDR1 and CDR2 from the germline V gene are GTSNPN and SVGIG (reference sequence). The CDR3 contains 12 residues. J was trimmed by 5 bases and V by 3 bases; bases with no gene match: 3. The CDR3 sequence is CAWSAQGYGYTF. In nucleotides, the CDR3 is TGTGCCTGGAGCGCACAGGGGTATGGCTACACCTTC.

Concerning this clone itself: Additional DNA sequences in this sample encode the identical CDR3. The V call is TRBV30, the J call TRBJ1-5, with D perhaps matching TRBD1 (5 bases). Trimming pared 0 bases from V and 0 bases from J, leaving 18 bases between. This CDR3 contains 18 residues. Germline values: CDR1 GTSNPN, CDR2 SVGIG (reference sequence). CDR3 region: CAWSVPRFAGGSNQPQHF. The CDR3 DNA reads TGTGCCTGGAGTGTCCCTCGGTTCGCGGGGGGTAGCAATCAGCCCCAGCATTTT.

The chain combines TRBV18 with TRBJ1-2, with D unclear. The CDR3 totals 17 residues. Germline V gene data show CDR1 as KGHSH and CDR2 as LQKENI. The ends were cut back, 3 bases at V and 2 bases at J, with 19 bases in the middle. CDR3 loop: CASSPEGTGIGNYGYTF. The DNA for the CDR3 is TGTGCCAGCTCACCCGAGGGCACCGGGATAGGGAACTATGGCTACACCTTC.

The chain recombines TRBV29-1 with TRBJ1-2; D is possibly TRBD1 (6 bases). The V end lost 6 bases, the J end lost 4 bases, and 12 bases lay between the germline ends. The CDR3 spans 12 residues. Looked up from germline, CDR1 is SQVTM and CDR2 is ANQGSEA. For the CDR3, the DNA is TGCAGCGTCGTAACAGGGTTCTATGGCTACACCTTC. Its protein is CSVVTGFYGYTF. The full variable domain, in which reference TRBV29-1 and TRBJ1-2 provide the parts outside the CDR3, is SAVISQKPSRDICQRGTSLTIQCQVDSQVTMMFWYRQQPGQSLTLIATANQGSEATYESGFVIDKFPISRPNLTFSTLTVSNMSPEDSSIYLCSVVTGFYGYTFGSGTRLTVV.

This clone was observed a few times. The DNA of the CDR3 is TGTGCCAGCAGCGCAACCAACAACCCTGAAGCTTTCTTT. Encoded protein: CASSATNNPEAFF. The J gene is TRBJ1-1, the V gene TRBV5-8; D ambiguous. V lost 4 bases to trimming and J lost 6 bases, with 13 bases between them. The CDR3 consists of 13 residues. Germline V gives CDR1 SGHTS, CDR2 YDEGEE.